The next 8 T cell receptor beta chains were all read from a single sample in a study of T cell responses to AZD1222 COVID-19 vaccine (dated by TCRdb to about 2021). The library relied on the immunoSEQ multiplex PCR assay. TCRdb holds this immuneACCESS table with in-frame rearrangements only. Some clones are missing; in checked studies, unresolved V genes explain under half, and the rest has no known cause. Counted in this sample were over 130,000 clones; 80% to 95% of them appeared once. The ten largest make up 3.5% to 4.5% of the sample. According to the study, the label for this sample's time point signals: about 28 days (+/-7) after the second vaccine dose. The sequencing used peripheral blood, collected 28 days after the second AZD1222 dose. The source is an adult who received the AZD1222 COVID-19 vaccine.

This sequence joins TRBV5-1 and TRBJ2-5; 8 positions match TRBD1. J lost 5 bases, V lost 4 bases, and 10 bases had no gene match. CDR1 SGHRS and CDR2 YFSETQ come from the germline V gene. The length of the CDR3 is 15 residues. The CDR3 reads CASSPIDRGRETQYF. As DNA, the CDR3 is TGCGCCAGCAGCCCCATTGACAGGGGTCGGGAGACCCAGTACTTC.

The chain employs TRBV18 and TRBJ2-3, with 8 bases aligning to TRBD2. CDR1 KGHSH and CDR2 LQKENI come from the germline V gene. V shed 6 bases, J shed 5 bases, and the junction held 7 bases outside the gene matches. This CDR3 spans 14 amino acids. In nucleotides, the CDR3 is TGTGCCAGCTCGCTCAGCGGGGGAGTAGATACGCAGTATTTT. Its protein is CASSLSGGVDTQYF.

The chain recombines TRBV19 with TRBJ2-3, with D possibly called TRBD1 or TRBD2 (5 bases each). With 4 bases removed from V and 5 bases from J, the gap between germline ends came to 16 bases. Germline V gene data show CDR1 as LNHDA and CDR2 as SQIVND (reference sequence). The CDR3 is made up of 15 amino acids. This chain's CDR3 is CASSTLPGTEDTQYF. The CDR3 nucleotides are TGTGCCAGTAGTACCTTACCGGGGACGGAAGATACGCAGTATTTT.

The V and J genes are TRBV5-4 and TRBJ2-5, with 10 bases aligning to TRBD2. The germline V gene has CDR1 SGHNT and CDR2 YYREEE (reference sequence). CDR3 length: 15 residues. V shed 4 bases, J shed 4 bases, and the junction held 7 bases outside the gene matches. In DNA, the CDR3 is TGTGCCAGCAGCGTTAATCTAGCGGGAGTAGAGACCCAGTACTTC. It specifies CASSVNLAGVETQYF.

This chain connects TRBV18 to TRBJ2-1; 15 bases line up with TRBD2. The CDR3 is 16 residues long. In germline, CDR1 is KGHSH, CDR2 LQKENI. V was pared by 4 bases and J by 7 bases, with 5 bases of the junction left unmatched. CDR3 sequence: CASSQTGTSGGNEQFF. CDR3 nucleotides: TGTGCCAGCTCACAGACCGGGACTAGCGGGGGGAATGAGCAGTTCTTC.

The CDR3 DNA sequence: TGTGCCAGCAGCCCAGCCTTAGACAGGGACTACGAGCAGTACTTC. Its translation: CASSPALDRDYEQYF. This rearrangement joins TRBV4-2 to TRBJ2-7; 7 positions match TRBD1. This CDR3 is built from 15 residues. Trimming took 4 bases from V and 3 from J; bases not matched to a gene: 9. In germline, CDR1 is LGHNA, CDR2 YNFKEQ.

This chain connects TRBV4-3 to TRBJ1-2; 7 bases fit TRBD1. V lost 3 bases to trimming and J lost 3 bases; unmatched junction nucleotides: 7. The CDR3 covers 15 residues. Germline lookup yields CDR1 LGHNA and CDR2 YSLEER. CDR3 residues: CASSQFTGDHYGYTF. The CDR3 DNA sequence: TGCGCCAGCAGCCAGTTTACAGGGGACCACTATGGCTACACCTTC.

V usage is TRBV5-6 and J usage is TRBJ2-7; D not resolved. Germline CDR1 reads SGHDT; CDR2 reads YYEEEE. V was pared by 4 bases and J by 7 bases, with 9 bases between. The length of the CDR3 is 11 residues. The CDR3 bases are TGTGCCAGCAGCAGTTTTGCAGAGCAGTACTTC. This encodes CASSSFAEQYF.